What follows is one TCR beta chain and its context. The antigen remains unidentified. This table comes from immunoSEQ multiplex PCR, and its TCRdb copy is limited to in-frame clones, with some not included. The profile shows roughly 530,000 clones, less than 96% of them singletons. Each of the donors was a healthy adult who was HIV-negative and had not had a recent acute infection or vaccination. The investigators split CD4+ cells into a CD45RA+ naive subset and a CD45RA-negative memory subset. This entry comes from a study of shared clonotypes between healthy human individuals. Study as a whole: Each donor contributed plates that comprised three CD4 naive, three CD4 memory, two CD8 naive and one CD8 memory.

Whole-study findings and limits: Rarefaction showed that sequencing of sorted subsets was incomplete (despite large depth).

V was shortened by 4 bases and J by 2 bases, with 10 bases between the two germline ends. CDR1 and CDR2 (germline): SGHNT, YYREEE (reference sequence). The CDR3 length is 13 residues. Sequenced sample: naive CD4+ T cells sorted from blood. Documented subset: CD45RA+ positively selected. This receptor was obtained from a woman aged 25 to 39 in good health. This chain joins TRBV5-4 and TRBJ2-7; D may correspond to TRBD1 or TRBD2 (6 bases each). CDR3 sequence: CASSHGGTYEQYF. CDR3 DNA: TGTGCCAGCAGCCACGGGGGCACCTACGAGCAGTACTTC.